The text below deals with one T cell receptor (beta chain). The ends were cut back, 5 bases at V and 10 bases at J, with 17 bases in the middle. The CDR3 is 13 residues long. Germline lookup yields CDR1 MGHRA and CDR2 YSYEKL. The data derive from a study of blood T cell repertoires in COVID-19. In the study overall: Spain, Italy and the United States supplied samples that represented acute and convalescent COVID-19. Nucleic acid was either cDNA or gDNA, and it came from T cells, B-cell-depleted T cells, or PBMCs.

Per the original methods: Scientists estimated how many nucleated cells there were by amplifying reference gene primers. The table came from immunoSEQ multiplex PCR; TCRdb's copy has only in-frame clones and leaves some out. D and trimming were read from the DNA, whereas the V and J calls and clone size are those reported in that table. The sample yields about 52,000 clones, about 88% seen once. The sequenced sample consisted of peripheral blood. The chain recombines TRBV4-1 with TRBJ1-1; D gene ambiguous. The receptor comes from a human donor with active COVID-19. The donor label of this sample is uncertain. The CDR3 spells CASSREAWQTAFF. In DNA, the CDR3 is TGCGCCAGCAGCAGAGAGGCTTGGCAAACAGCTTTCTTT.